The clone carrying this TCR beta chain was recorded only once. Its antigen is unknown. CDR1 is SEHNR, CDR2 FQNEAQ, per germline (reference sequence). The length of the CDR3 is 17 residues. Trimming at V came to 5 bases and at J to 7 bases, leaving 18 bases not matched to a gene. These data come from a study of T cell responses to AZD1222 COVID-19 vaccine. The assay was immunoSEQ multiplex PCR, and TCRdb's table has in-frame clones only and misses some. Among about 100,000 clones listed, about 94% were seen once. Study observations and caveats: Unmutated variant regions are reportedly the target of nearly half of TCRs that are spike-specific. Receipt of two AZD1222 doses was followed by a rise in Spike-specific TCR breadth and depth.

The chain links TRBV7-9 to TRBJ1-1; 8 bases match TRBD1. This clonotype was obtained from an adult in good health. Sequenced here: peripheral blood, sampled on day 0 of AZD1222 vaccination. The CDR3 nucleotides read TGTGCCAGCAGCCCGCACAGGGGGTCGAGATCGGGAAATGAAGCTTTCTTT. The encoded protein is CASSPHRGSRSGNEAFF.